The 7 T cell receptor beta chains presented below share a single source sample, sequenced in a study of cytomegalovirus exposure and HLA in healthy donors (dated by TCRdb to about 2017). The receptor library was made with the immunoSEQ multiplex PCR assay. The immuneACCESS repertoire file appears here via TCRdb, limited to in-frame rearrangements. These files lack a portion of the clones; in checked studies, under half of the deficit traces to unresolved V genes, and the cause of the others is not known. The sample yields about 110,000 clones; around nine tenths were counted once. About 2% of the sample comes from the top ten. Sequencing used PBMCs. These TCRs come from a young woman in good health and CMV-seronegative.

The chain recombines TRBV5-1 with TRBJ1-3; D may be TRBD1 (5 bases). The germline gives CDR1 SGHRS, CDR2 YFSETQ. CDR3 length: 15 residues. Trimming removed 0 bases from V and 2 bases from J, with 9 bases in between. For the CDR3, the DNA is TGCGCCAGCAGCTTGGCCGGGGGGACTGGAAACACCATATATTTT. It specifies CASSLAGGTGNTIYF.

The V call is TRBV7-9, the J call TRBJ2-6; D uncertain. The V and J ends lost 1 base and 2 bases respectively, with 6 bases between them. In germline, CDR1 is SEHNR, CDR2 FQNEAQ (reference sequence). The CDR3 sequence is 15 residues long. DNA of the CDR3: TGTGCCAGCAGCTTAGTCCCAGCTGGGGCCAACGTCCTGACTTTC. It translates to CASSLVPAGANVLTF.

This clone appeared a few times. The rearrangement links TRBV7-9 to TRBJ1-2; D gene unclear. The V end lost 1 base, the J end lost 3 bases, and 9 bases lay between the germline ends. The CDR3 runs to 14 residues. The V gene's germline CDR1 is SEHNR and CDR2 FQNEAQ (reference sequence). The chain's CDR3 is CASSLGKTHYGYTF. The CDR3 bases are TGTGCCAGCAGCTTAGGCAAAACTCACTATGGCTACACCTTC.

The chain joins TRBV6-4 to TRBJ2-1; 8 bases align to TRBD2. CDR1 and CDR2 (germline): MRHNA, SNTAGT. The CDR3 extends over 15 amino acids. The V segment lost 0 bases and the J segment 5 bases; nucleotides outside the gene matches: 3. This chain's CDR3 is CASSDSGGGHNEQFF. CDR3 nucleotides: TGTGCCAGCAGTGACTCTGGCGGGGGGCACAATGAGCAGTTCTTC.

The chain joins TRBV7-9 to TRBJ1-4; 9 bases are shared with TRBD1. The CDR3 sequence is 14 residues long. CDR1 and CDR2 from the germline V gene are SEHNR and FQNEAQ (reference sequence). The V and J ends lost 4 bases and 8 bases, in that order; junction bases with no gene match: 5. The CDR3 nucleotides read TGTGCCAGCAGCTCCGGGACAGGGTTGGAAAAACTGTTTTTT. Residues: CASSSGTGLEKLFF.

The rearrangement links TRBV19 to TRBJ1-3; D is ambiguous. Germline V CDR1 and CDR2: LNHDA, SQIVND (reference sequence). The CDR3 covers 16 residues. Trimming removed 9 bases at V and 0 bases at J, with 18 bases between. The CDR3 DNA reads TGTGCCAGCAACGCTGGAGGTGCCCACTCTGGAAACACCATATATTTT. As protein: CASNAGGAHSGNTIYF.

The chain combines TRBV6-5 with TRBJ1-1; TRBD1 might be the D (5 bases). Trimming took off 2 bases at V and 1 base at J, with 11 bases between the two ends. This CDR3 contains 15 residues. Germline lookup yields CDR1 MNHEY and CDR2 SVGAGI. This CDR3 is CASSYQPTANTEAFF. CDR3 nucleotides: TGTGCCAGCAGTTACCAACCGACAGCGAACACTGAAGCTTTCTTT.